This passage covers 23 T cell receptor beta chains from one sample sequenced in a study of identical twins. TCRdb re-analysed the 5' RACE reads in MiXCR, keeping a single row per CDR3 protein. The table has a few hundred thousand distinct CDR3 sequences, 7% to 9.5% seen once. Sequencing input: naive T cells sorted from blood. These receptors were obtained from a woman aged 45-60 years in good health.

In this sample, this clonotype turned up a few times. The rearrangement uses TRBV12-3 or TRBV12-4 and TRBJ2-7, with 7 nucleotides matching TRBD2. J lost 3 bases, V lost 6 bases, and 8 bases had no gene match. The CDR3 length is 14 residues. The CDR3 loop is CASRNGTTDYEQYF. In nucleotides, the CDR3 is TGTGCCAGCAGGAACGGGACTACAGACTACGAGCAGTACTTC.

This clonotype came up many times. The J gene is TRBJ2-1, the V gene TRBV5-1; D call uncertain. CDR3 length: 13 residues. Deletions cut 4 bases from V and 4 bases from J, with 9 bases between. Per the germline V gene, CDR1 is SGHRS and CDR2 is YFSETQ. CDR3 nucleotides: TGCGCCAGCAGCGGTGTGGCGTACAATGAGCAGTTCTTC. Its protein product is CASSGVAYNEQFF.

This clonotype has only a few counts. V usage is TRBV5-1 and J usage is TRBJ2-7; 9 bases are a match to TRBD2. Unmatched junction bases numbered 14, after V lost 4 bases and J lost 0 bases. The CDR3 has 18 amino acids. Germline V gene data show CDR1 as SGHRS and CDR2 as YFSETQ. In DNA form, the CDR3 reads TGCGCCAGCAGCCTAGGACTAGCGCTATCCGATATCTCCTACGAGCAGTACTTC. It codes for CASSLGLALSDISYEQYF.

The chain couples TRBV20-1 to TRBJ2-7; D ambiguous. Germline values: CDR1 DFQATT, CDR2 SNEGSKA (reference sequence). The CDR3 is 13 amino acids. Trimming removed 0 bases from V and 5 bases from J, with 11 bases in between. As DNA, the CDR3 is TGCAGTGCTAGAGATTTGGGAACGAACGAGCAGTACTTC. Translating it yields CSARDLGTNEQYF.

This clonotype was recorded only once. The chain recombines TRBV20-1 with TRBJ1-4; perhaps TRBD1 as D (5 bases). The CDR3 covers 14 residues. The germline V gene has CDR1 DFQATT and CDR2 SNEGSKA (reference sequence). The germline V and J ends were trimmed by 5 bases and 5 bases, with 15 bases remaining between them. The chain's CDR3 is CSAPPMGRNEKLFF. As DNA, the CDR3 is TGCAGTGCTCCCCCGATGGGACGGAATGAAAAACTGTTTTTT.

CDR3 region: CASSGGEQYF. DNA for the CDR3: TGTGCCAGCAGTGGCGGCGAGCAGTACTTC. V and J are TRBV2 and TRBJ2-7, with D unclear. CDR1 and CDR2 from the germline V gene are SNHLY and FYNNEI. The CDR3 totals 10 residues. V was shortened by 4 bases and J by 6 bases, with 4 bases between the two germline ends.

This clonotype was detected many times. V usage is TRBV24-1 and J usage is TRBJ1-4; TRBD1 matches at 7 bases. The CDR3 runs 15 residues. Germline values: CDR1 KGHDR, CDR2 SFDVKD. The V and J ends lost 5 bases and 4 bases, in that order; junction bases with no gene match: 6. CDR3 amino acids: CATSAGDSLNEKLFF. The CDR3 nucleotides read TGTGCCACCAGTGCCGGGGACAGCCTTAATGAAAAACTGTTTTTT.

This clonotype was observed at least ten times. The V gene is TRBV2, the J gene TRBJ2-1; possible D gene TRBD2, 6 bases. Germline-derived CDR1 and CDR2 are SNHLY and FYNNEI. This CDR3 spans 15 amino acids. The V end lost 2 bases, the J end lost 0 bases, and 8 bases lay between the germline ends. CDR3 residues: CASSERRGSYNEQFF. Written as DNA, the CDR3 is TGTGCCAGCAGTGAAAGGAGGGGCTCCTACAATGAGCAGTTCTTC.

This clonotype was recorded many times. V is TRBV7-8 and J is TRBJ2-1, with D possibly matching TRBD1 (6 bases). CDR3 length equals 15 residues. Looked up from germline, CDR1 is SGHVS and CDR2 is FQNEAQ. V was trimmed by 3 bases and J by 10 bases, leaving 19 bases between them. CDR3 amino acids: CASSFSPTATGEQFF. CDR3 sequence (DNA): TGTGCCAGCAGCTTCTCGCCGACTGCCACAGGGGAGCAGTTCTTC.

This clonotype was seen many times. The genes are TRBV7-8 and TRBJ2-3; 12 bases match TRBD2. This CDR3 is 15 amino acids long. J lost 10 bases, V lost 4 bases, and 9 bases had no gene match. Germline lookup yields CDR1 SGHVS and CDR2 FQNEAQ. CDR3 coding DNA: TGTGCCAGCAGCTCCCGGCTAGCGGGAGGGCCTCCGCAGTATTTT. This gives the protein CASSSRLAGGPPQYF.

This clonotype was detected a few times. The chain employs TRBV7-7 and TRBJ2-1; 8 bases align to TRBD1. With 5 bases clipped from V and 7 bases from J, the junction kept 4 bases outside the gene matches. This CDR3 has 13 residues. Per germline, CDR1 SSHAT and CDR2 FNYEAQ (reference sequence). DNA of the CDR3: TGTGCCAGCAGCCACGACAGGGGAAATGAGCAGTTCTTC. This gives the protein CASSHDRGNEQFF. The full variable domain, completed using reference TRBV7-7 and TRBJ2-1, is GAGVSQSPRYKVTKRGQDVTLRCDPISSHATLYWYQQALGQGPEFLTYFNYEAQPDKSGLPSDRFSAERPEGSISTLTIQRTEQRDSAMYRCASSHDRGNEQFFGPGTRLTVL.

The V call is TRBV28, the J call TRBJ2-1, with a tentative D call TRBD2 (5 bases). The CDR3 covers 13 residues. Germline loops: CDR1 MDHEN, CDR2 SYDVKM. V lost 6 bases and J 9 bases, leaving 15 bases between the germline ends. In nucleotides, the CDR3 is TGTGCCAGCAGCCCCACAAGGGCGGGTGAGCAGTTCTTC. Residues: CASSPTRAGEQFF.

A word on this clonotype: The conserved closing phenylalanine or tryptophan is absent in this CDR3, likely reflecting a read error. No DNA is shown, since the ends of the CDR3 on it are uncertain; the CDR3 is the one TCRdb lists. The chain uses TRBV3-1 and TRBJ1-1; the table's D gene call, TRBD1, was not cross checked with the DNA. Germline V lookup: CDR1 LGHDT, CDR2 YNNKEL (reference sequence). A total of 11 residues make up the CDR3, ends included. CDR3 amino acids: CASSQGQAEVL.

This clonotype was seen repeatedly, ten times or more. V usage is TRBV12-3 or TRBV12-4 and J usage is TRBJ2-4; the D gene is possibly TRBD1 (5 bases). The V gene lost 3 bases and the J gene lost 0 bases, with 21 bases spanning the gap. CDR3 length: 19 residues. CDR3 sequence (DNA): TGTGCCAGCAGTTTTGGGGCCGCCGGAGTTAAAGTAGCCAAAAACATTCAGTACTTC. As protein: CASSFGAAGVKVAKNIQYF.

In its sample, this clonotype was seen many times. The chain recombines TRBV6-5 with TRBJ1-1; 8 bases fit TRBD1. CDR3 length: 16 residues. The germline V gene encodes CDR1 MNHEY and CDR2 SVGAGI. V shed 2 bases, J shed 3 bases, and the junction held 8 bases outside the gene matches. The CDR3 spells CASSYRQGWGYTEAFF. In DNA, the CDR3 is TGTGCCAGCAGTTACCGACAGGGGTGGGGATACACTGAAGCTTTCTTT.

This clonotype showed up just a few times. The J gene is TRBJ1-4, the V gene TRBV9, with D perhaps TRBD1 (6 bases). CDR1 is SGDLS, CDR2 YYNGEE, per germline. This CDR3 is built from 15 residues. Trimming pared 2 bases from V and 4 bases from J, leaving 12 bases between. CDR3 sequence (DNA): TGTGCCAGCAGCGTCACCGGACAGAATAATGAAAAACTGTTTTTT. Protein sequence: CASSVTGQNNEKLFF.

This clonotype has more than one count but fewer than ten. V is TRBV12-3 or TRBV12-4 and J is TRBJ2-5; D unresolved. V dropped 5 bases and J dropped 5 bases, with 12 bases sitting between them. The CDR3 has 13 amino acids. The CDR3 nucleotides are TGTGCCAGCAGTCCCTGGCGGAAGGAGACCCAGTACTTC. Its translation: CASSPWRKETQYF.

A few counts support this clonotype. The CDR3 sequence: CSAREPRLAEAFF. The CDR3 DNA reads as TGCAGTGCTAGAGAACCCCGATTGGCTGAAGCTTTCTTT. The chain joins TRBV20-1 to TRBJ1-1, with unresolved D. Trimming took 0 bases from V and 6 from J, leaving 11 bases between them. In germline, CDR1 is DFQATT, CDR2 SNEGSKA (reference sequence). The CDR3 consists of 13 residues.

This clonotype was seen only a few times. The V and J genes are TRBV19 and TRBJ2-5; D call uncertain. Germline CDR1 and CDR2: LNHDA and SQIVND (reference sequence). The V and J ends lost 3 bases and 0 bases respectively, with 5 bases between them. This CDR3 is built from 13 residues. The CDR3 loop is CASSINYQETQYF. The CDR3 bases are TGTGCCAGTAGTATCAACTACCAAGAGACCCAGTACTTC. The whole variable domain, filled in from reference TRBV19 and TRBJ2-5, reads DGGITQSPKYLFRKEGQNVTLSCEQNLNHDAMYWYRQDPGQGLRLIYYSQIVNDFQKGDIAEGYSVSREKKESFPLTVTSAQKNPTAFYLCASSINYQETQYFGPGTRLLVL.

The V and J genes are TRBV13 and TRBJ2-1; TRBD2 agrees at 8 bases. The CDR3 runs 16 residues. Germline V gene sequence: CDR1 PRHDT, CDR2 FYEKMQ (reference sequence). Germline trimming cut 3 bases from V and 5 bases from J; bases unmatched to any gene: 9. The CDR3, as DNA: TGTGCCAGCAGCTTGAGCGGGAGTGGGAGGAACAATGAGCAGTTCTTC. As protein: CASSLSGSGRNNEQFF.

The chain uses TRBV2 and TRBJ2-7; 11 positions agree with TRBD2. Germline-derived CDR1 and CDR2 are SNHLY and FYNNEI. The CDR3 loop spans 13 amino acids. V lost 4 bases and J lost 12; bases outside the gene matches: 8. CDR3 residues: CASSGRLAGNSYV. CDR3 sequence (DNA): TGTGCCAGCAGTGGACGACTAGCGGGAAACTCGTACGTC.

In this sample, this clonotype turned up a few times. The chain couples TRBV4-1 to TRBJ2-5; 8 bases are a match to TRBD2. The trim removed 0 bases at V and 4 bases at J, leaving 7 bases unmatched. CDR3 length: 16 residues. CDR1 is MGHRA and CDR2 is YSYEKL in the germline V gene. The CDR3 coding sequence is TGCGCCAGCAGCCAAGAAGGCGGGAGGACTAGAGAGACCCAGTACTTC. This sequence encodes CASSQEGGRTRETQYF.

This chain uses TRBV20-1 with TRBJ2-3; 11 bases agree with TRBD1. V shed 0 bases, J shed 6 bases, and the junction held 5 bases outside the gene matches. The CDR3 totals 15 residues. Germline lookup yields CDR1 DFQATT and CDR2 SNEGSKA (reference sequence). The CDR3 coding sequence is TGCAGTGCTAGAGACCGGGACAGGGGGTTCGATACGCAGTATTTT. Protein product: CSARDRDRGFDTQYF.